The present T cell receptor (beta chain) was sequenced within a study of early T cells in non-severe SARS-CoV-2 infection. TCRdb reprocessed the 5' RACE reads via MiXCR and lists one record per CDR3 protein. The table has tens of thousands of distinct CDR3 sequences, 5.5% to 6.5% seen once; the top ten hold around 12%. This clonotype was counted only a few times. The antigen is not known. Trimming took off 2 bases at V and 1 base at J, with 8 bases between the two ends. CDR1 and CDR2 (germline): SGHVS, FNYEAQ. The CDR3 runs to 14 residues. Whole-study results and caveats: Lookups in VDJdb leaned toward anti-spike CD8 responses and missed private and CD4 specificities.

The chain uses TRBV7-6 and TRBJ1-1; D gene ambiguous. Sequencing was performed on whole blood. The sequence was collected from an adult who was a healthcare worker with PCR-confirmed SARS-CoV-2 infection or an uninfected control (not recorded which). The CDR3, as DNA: TGTGCCAGCAGCTTAACCCAATCGAACACTGAAGCTTTCTTT. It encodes CASSLTQSNTEAFF. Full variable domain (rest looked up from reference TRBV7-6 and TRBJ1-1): GAGVSQSPRYKVTKRGQDVALRCDPISGHVSLYWYRQALGQGPEFLTYFNYEAQQDKSGLPNDRFSAERPEGSISTLTIQRTEQRDSAMYRCASSLTQSNTEAFFGQGTRLTVV.